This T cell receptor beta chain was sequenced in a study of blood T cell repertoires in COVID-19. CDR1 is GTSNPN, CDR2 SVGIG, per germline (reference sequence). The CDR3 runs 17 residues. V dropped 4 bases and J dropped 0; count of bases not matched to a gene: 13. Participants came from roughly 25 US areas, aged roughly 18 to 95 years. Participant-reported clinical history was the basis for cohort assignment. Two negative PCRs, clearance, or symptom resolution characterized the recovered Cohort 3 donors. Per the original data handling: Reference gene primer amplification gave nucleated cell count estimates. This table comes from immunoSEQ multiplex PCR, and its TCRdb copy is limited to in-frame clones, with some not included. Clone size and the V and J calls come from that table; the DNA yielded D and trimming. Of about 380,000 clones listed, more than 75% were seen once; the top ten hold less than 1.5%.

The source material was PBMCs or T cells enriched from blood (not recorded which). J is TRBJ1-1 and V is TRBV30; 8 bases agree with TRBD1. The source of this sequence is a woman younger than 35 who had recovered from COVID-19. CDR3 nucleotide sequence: TGTGCCTGGACCCCGCTCAGGGGGCCCCCAATGAACACTGAAGCTTTCTTT. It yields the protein CAWTPLRGPPMNTEAFF.